This TCR beta chain was sequenced for a study of cytomegalovirus exposure and HLA in healthy donors. CDR1 SGHNT and CDR2 YENEEA come from the germline V gene. Trimming took 5 bases from V and 4 from J; bases not matched to a gene: 10. The CDR3 sequence is 15 residues long. Study-level results: A further, later analysis showed that HLA-associated TCR beta chains (compared with equally common others) were more clonally expanded. Many donors shared some public TCRs, even though most TCR sequences were rare. Reported findings show TCR beta sequences accurately forecast HLA-A and HLA-B alleles in most subjects. The listing of about 150 TCR beta chains classed them as cytomegalovirus-associated.

Concerning this clone: Its cognate antigen is unknown.

Vbeta (60) and Jbeta (13) primers were used in the PCR. Assay used: immunoSEQ multiplex PCR; TCRdb lists only in-frame clones, some missing. The table lists hundreds of thousands of clones, 60% to 80% of them singletons. The sequenced material came from PBMCs. J is TRBJ2-5 and V is TRBV11-3, with 7 nucleotides matching TRBD1. The receptor's source is a male donor in good health and CMV-seronegative. CDR3 bases: TGTGCCAGCAGCCTGGGCCGGACAGGCCTAGAGACCCAGTACTTC. The encoded protein is CASSLGRTGLETQYF.